This T cell receptor beta chain came from a study of blood T cell repertoires in COVID-19. Study-level background: Acute and convalescent COVID-19 specimens originated in the United States, Italy and Spain. T cells, B-cell-depleted T cells, or PBMCs provided the cDNA or gDNA that served as material.

Original methodology: Estimates of nucleated cell counts were drawn from the amplification of reference gene primers. Clones were sequenced by immunoSEQ multiplex PCR, and TCRdb holds only the in-frame ones, with some missing. V and J calls and clone size are those listed in that table; D and trimming were worked out from the DNA. The sample yields 150,000 to 200,000 clones, approximately 85% seen once. This CDR3 comprises 15 residues. V lost 2 bases and J 2 bases, leaving 15 bases between the germline ends. CDR1 and CDR2 from the germline V gene are GTSNPN and SVGIG (reference sequence). The receptor was isolated from a man in his 60s who had recovered from COVID-19. V and J are TRBV30 and TRBJ2-5; perhaps TRBD2 as D (6 bases). Sequences were obtained from peripheral blood. CDR3 amino acids: CAWSTRPGEQETQYF. The DNA for the CDR3 is TGTGCCTGGAGTACCCGTCCGGGGGAACAAGAGACCCAGTACTTC.